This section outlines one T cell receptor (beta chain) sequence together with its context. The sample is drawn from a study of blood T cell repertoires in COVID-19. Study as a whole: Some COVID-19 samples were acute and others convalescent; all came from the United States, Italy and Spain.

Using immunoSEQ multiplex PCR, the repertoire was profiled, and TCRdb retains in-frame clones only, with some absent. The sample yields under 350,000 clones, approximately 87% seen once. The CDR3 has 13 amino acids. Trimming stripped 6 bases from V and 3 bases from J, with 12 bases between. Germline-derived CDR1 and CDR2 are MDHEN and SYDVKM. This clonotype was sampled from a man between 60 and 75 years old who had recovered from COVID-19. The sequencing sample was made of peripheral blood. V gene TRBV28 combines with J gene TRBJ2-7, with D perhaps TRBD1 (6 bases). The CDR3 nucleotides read TGTGCCAGCAGGGCAACAGGGAACTACGAGCAGTACTTC. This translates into CASRATGNYEQYF.